This TCR beta chain was sequenced in a study of cytomegalovirus exposure and HLA in healthy donors. PCR amplification relied on 60 Vbeta primers (plus 13 Jbeta primers). As processed by the authors: Around 11 million shared chains were among the about 80 million unique TCR beta chains that a later analysis counted. Clones were read by immunoSEQ multiplex PCR, and TCRdb kept only the in-frame ones, dropping some. The V and J calls and the clone size are those of that table, but D and trimming were determined from the DNA. The sample contains about 160,000 clones, roughly 75% of which appear only once. Study results and caveats: According to an earlier analysis, most TCR beta V segments yielded productive rearrangements about 87% or about 30% of the time. Analyses of presence and absence presupposed an approximately uniform sequencing depth across donors.

In the case of this clone: Its target is not known.

This clonotype was sampled from a female donor in good health and CMV-seronegative. Sequencing was carried out using PBMCs.

The CDR3 protein is CASSYDRGRGEAFF. DNA for the CDR3: TGTGCCAGCAGTTACGACAGGGGCAGGGGTGAAGCTTTCTTT. The chain combines TRBV6-5 with TRBJ1-1, with 8 bases aligning to TRBD1. With 2 bases clipped from V and 7 bases from J, the junction kept 6 bases outside the gene matches. CDR3 length: 14 residues. The germline gives CDR1 MNHEY, CDR2 SVGAGI.